One sample yielded the 20 T cell receptor beta chains listed below, sequenced in a study of shared clonotypes between healthy human individuals. Libraries were prepared by immunoSEQ multiplex PCR; TCRdb keeps only in-frame clonotypes and omits some of them. The table has millions of clones, approximately 90% seen once. What was sequenced was naive CD4+ T cells sorted from blood. The subset is: CD45RA+ positively selected. The receptors stem from a young man in good health.

The rearrangement joins TRBV5-6 to TRBJ1-2; D remains ambiguous. Looked up from germline, CDR1 is SGHDT and CDR2 is YYEEEE. The CDR3 contains 13 residues. V gave up 7 bases and J gave up 0 bases, with 10 bases separating them. DNA of the CDR3: TGTGCCAGCTCAGTCAATCCTAACTATGGCTACACCTTC. Translated, it gives CASSVNPNYGYTF.

V usage is TRBV5-1 and J usage is TRBJ2-1; 7 bases match TRBD2. Per the germline V gene, CDR1 is SGHRS and CDR2 is YFSETQ. The CDR3 totals 15 residues. V lost 1 base to trimming and J lost 3 bases; unmatched junction nucleotides: 4. CDR3 in amino acids: CASSLSRGNYNEQFF. DNA of the CDR3: TGCGCCAGCAGCTTGTCGCGGGGGAACTACAATGAGCAGTTCTTC.

V gene TRBV7-9 combines with J gene TRBJ2-3, with D unclear. The CDR3 contains 16 residues. Trimming cost V 5 bases and J 0 bases, with 15 bases left between them. From germline, CDR1 is SEHNR and CDR2 FQNEAQ (reference sequence). CDR3 bases: TGTGCCAGCAGCCCCCCGTGGGTGTCTAGCACAGATACGCAGTATTTT. It is translated as CASSPPWVSSTDTQYF.

J is TRBJ1-1 and V is TRBV5-1, with a tentative D call TRBD1 (5 bases). In germline, CDR1 is SGHRS, CDR2 YFSETQ. The CDR3 is made up of 14 amino acids. Trimming left V 4 bases short and J 4 bases short, with 14 bases between. Here the CDR3 reads CASSTGRVGTEAFF. The CDR3 bases are TGCGCCAGCAGCACGGGACGGGTGGGCACTGAAGCTTTCTTT.

The rearrangement joins TRBV7-2 to TRBJ1-3, with TRBD1 as a possible D gene (6 bases). The CDR3 is 16 residues long. Trimming pared 2 bases from V and 3 bases from J, leaving 14 bases between. Germline loops: CDR1 SGHTA, CDR2 FQGNSA. This chain's CDR3 is CASSLTQGLLGNTIYF. In DNA form, the CDR3 reads TGTGCCAGCAGCTTAACCCAGGGGCTGCTTGGAAACACCATATATTTT.

This chain joins TRBV19 and TRBJ2-3; D may correspond to TRBD1 or TRBD2 (5 bases each). Looked up from germline, CDR1 is LNHDA and CDR2 is SQIVND (reference sequence). V was pared by 3 bases and J by 4 bases, with 14 bases between. The CDR3 sequence is 15 residues long. The chain's CDR3 is CASSIERRDADTQYF. The CDR3 DNA is TGTGCCAGTAGTATTGAGCGCAGGGACGCAGATACGCAGTATTTT.

The rearrangement links TRBV27 to TRBJ1-5; D gene uncertain. This CDR3 contains 14 residues. CDR1 MNHEY and CDR2 SMNVEV come from the germline V gene (reference sequence). Between the trimmed V and J ends, which lost 6 bases and 3 bases, there was a span of 12 bases. Written as DNA, the CDR3 is TGTGCCAGCAGCCAAGGACGGGACAATCAGCCCCAGCATTTT. It is translated as CASSQGRDNQPQHF.

This chain links TRBV6-1 with TRBJ2-3, with 9 bases matching TRBD2. Germline CDR1 is MNHNS and CDR2 is SASEGT. The length of the CDR3 is 15 residues. Losses at the gene ends were 5 bases for V and 1 base for J; bases not matched to a gene: 4. The CDR3 region has the DNA TGTGCCAGCAGTCCAAGCGGGGGGCGCACAGATACGCAGTATTTT. Translated: CASSPSGGRTDTQYF.

J is TRBJ1-2 and V is TRBV28; D not resolved. Trimming stripped 1 base from V and 9 bases from J, with 9 bases between. CDR1 MDHEN and CDR2 SYDVKM come from the germline V gene. The CDR3 runs to 12 residues. The CDR3 region is CASSLSTASYTF. CDR3 bases: TGTGCCAGCAGTTTATCCACGGCCAGCTACACCTTC.

The chain has TRBV6-6 and TRBJ2-3; D may match TRBD1 or TRBD2 (6 bases each). This CDR3 region has 14 residues. CDR1 is MNHNY, CDR2 SVGAGI, per germline (reference sequence). The V end was cut by 7 bases, the J end by 4 bases, with 15 bases between. The chain's CDR3 is CASIFYGGSDTQYF. The CDR3 DNA is TGTGCCAGCATTTTCTACGGGGGCTCAGATACGCAGTATTTT.

The CDR3 DNA sequence: TGTGCCAGCAGCTTGGTGCAGGGGCTCTCTGGAAACACCATATATTTT. This gives the protein CASSLVQGLSGNTIYF. The V call is TRBV5-4, the J call TRBJ1-3, with D perhaps matching TRBD1 (6 bases). The V and J ends lost 0 bases and 0 bases respectively, with 10 bases between them. In germline, CDR1 is SGHNT, CDR2 YYREEE (reference sequence). The CDR3 sequence is 16 residues long.

For this clone: The same CDR3 is also encoded by other DNA sequences in this sample. The V and J genes are TRBV30 and TRBJ2-2; a possible D gene is TRBD2 (7 bases). Germline V gene data show CDR1 as GTSNPN and CDR2 as SVGIG (reference sequence). The CDR3 spans 13 residues. V was clipped by 3 bases and J by 5 bases, with 10 bases between them. In DNA form, the CDR3 reads TGTGCCTGGAGAGGGGGAGGGACCGGGGAGCTGTTTTTT. Translated, it gives CAWRGGGTGELFF.

V is TRBV10-1 and J is TRBJ2-3; TRBD2 might be the D (6 bases). CDR1 and CDR2 from the germline V gene are WNHNN and SYGVQD (reference sequence). This CDR3 is 21 amino acids long. Trimming pared 0 bases from V and 4 bases from J, leaving 29 bases between. CDR3 coding DNA: TGCGCCAGCAGTGAGTCTTGGGGTATGAGGTCCGGGACTCCAAAGGCAGATACGCAGTATTTT. Its protein is CASSESWGMRSGTPKADTQYF.

The chain links TRBV7-9 to TRBJ2-2; D is tentatively TRBD1 or TRBD2 (5 bases each). From germline, CDR1 is SEHNR and CDR2 FQNEAQ (reference sequence). This CDR3 comprises 15 residues. Trimming removed 8 bases from V and 2 bases from J, with 15 bases in between. CDR3 DNA: TGTGCCAGCCTGTCTGGGACGCTTAACACCGGGGAGCTGTTTTTT. Its translation is CASLSGTLNTGELFF.

Only one count was recorded for this clone. V and J are TRBV9 and TRBJ2-7, with 8 bases identical to TRBD2. V was clipped by 4 bases and J by 2 bases; unmatched bases: 14. Germline values: CDR1 SGDLS, CDR2 YYNGEE. The CDR3 is 17 residues long. CDR3 amino acids: CASSIHSGTSEAYEQYF. DNA for the CDR3: TGTGCCAGCAGCATCCATTCCGGGACTAGTGAGGCCTACGAGCAGTACTTC.

The chain carries TRBV6-6 and TRBJ2-3; TRBD2 matches at 8 bases. Germline V lookup: CDR1 MNHNY, CDR2 SVGAGI (reference sequence). The V segment lost 6 bases and the J segment 2 bases; nucleotides outside the gene matches: 7. CDR3 length: 15 amino acids. CDR3 sequence reads: CASSQGLVNTDTQYF. As DNA, the CDR3 is TGTGCCAGCAGCCAGGGACTAGTAAACACAGATACGCAGTATTTT.

For this clone: This CDR3 is also generated by other DNA sequences in the sample. V usage is TRBV6-5 and J usage is TRBJ2-7; the D gene is possibly TRBD2 (6 bases). The CDR3 spans 13 residues. Deletions cut 6 bases from V and 0 bases from J, with 9 bases between. Germline lookup yields CDR1 MNHEY and CDR2 SVGAGI. CDR3 residues: CASSRGTSYEQYF. The CDR3 DNA reads as TGTGCCAGCAGCCGCGGGACCTCCTACGAGCAGTACTTC.

DNA for the CDR3: TGTGCCAGCAGTCGGGGGACCCCGATCACAGATACGCAGTATTTT. It specifies CASSRGTPITDTQYF. The genes are TRBV6-5 and TRBJ2-3; TRBD2 might be the D (6 bases). The V gene lost 5 bases and the J gene lost 2 bases, with 14 bases spanning the gap. CDR1 and CDR2 (germline): MNHEY, SVGAGI. The CDR3 runs to 15 residues.

This clone showed up just once. The chain links TRBV28 to TRBJ2-7; a possible D gene is TRBD1 (6 bases). V was shortened by 4 bases and J by 6 bases, with 13 bases between the two germline ends. CDR3 length: 13 residues. Germline CDR1 is MDHEN and CDR2 is SYDVKM. This CDR3 is CASSSGAGSEQYF. The CDR3 nucleotides read TGTGCCAGCAGTTCAGGGGCGGGCAGCGAGCAGTACTTC.

The chain couples TRBV2 to TRBJ2-1; unclear D gene. Trimming pared 11 bases from V and 4 bases from J, leaving 12 bases between. The CDR3 is made up of 12 amino acids. Looked up from germline, CDR1 is SNHLY and CDR2 is FYNNEI. The CDR3, as DNA: TGTGCCGCCAGCAATCCATACAATGAGCAGTTCTTC. It is translated as CAASNPYNEQFF.